This T cell receptor (beta chain) was sequenced in a study of T-cell reconstitution after alpha-beta-depleted transplantation in children (dated by TCRdb to 2016 to 2017). About the full investigation: T-cell immune reconstitution after TCRalphabeta/CD19-depleted allogeneic hematopoietic cell transplantation in children was quantitatively tracked in the study by means of TCR repertoire profiling.

Findings and caveats that apply to the study as a whole: In some patients, the high TCRbeta diversity seen at day 60 was put down to recipient T cells and intrathymic progenitors that had survived conditioning. The apparently early alphabetaT-cell count recovery about two months after transplant was reportedly dependent on only several hundred rapidly expanded clones derived from non-depleted graft cells. Over the following months the frequencies of hyperexpanded clones went down, and after one year T-cell counts and TCRbeta diversity were mostly credited to newly produced T cells.

Library preparation employed PCR. TCRdb shows the sequencer as Illumina HiSeq 2500. Molecular barcoding was employed in the preparation of TCR libraries, with unique molecular identifiers being used to normalize TCRbeta repertoire quantification. Through fastp at Q25 and MiXCR, TCRdb rebuilt clones from the public reads, retaining in-frame beta chains. All rows with the same CDR3 protein become a single entry with the most common DNA and genes. Counted in this sample were about 980,000 distinct CDR3 sequences; about 30% of them appeared once. Over 25% of the sample goes to the ten largest clones. Points on this clonotype: No cognate antigen has been identified for it. Base qualities are not at hand, and no much larger clone is one base apart.

This specimen's treatment or condition label, per the study, means: allogeneic hematopoietic cell transplantation with graft depleted of TCRalphabeta T cells and CD19 B cells. TCRalphabeta/CD19-depleted allogeneic hematopoietic cell grafts were given to the transplant recipients, all of whom were children. The sequence was collected from a boy less than two years old who had a stem cell transplant for SCID, so the T cells may come from the graft donor. Specimen: PBMCs, mostly from graft donor cells, collected 360 days after TCRalphabeta/CD19-depleted stem cell transplant.

The DNA sequence is as follows: TGTGCCAGCAGCTTAGCGGGTCAGGGGGCAGTAACAAAGGATACGCAGTATTTT. The resulting protein is CASSLAGQGAVTKDTQYF. The chain is made from TRBV7-6 and TRBJ2-3, with 8 junctional bases fitting TRBD1. From V the trimming removes 0 bases and from J it removes 6 bases, while the gene matches leave 14 bases of the junction unaccounted for. The CDR3 runs 18 residues from the cysteine to the phenylalanine. Only the CDR3 region is kept as DNA, spanning 54 bases read in frame from base 1. CDR1 and CDR2 are drawn from the germline V gene: SGHVS, FNYEAQ.